The 12 T cell receptor beta chains reported below all come from one sample, sequenced in a study of blood T cell repertoires in COVID-19. Data came from immunoSEQ multiplex PCR; TCRdb stores just in-frame clones and leaves some out. The sample has 150,000 to 200,000 clones; about 81% are singletons. The specimen was peripheral blood. These receptors all stem from a woman older than 75 with COVID-19, enrolled during active disease.

The CDR3 DNA reads TGTGCCACCCAGGGTAACACTGAAGCTTTCTTT. Translation gives CATQGNTEAFF. The V and J genes are TRBV7-9 and TRBJ1-1; D may be TRBD1 (5 bases). Germline V gives CDR1 SEHNR, CDR2 FQNEAQ (reference sequence). This CDR3 is 11 amino acids long. The V gene lost 10 bases and the J gene lost 2 bases, with 8 bases spanning the gap.

The J gene is TRBJ1-2, the V gene TRBV2, with D possibly TRBD1 on 6 matching bases. The CDR3 sequence is 14 residues long. In germline, CDR1 is SNHLY, CDR2 FYNNEI. Between the trimmed V and J ends, which lost 0 bases and 6 bases, there was a span of 11 bases. The CDR3 reads CASSEALGAHGYTF. DNA of the CDR3: TGTGCCAGCAGTGAAGCACTGGGGGCGCATGGCTACACCTTC. Full variable domain (missing parts from reference TRBV2 and TRBJ1-2): EPEVTQTPSHQVTQMGQEVILRCVPISNHLYFYWYRQILGQKVEFLVSFYNNEISEKSEIFDDQFSVERPDGSNFTLKIRSTKLEDSAMYFCASSEALGAHGYTFGSGTRLTVV.

The rearrangement joins TRBV18 to TRBJ1-1; 7 bases are a match to TRBD1. V dropped 5 bases and J dropped 4; count of bases not matched to a gene: 16. This CDR3 is 17 amino acids long. Germline values: CDR1 KGHSH, CDR2 LQKENI. This chain's CDR3 is CASSSRLGEQGFTEAFF. DNA of the CDR3: TGTGCCAGCTCATCAAGGCTGGGCGAACAGGGGTTCACTGAAGCTTTCTTT. The full variable domain, completed using reference TRBV18 and TRBJ1-1, is NAGVMQNPRHLVRRRGQEARLRCSPMKGHSHVYWYRQLPEEGLKFMVYLQKENIIDESGMPKERFSAEFPKEGPSILRIQQVVRGDSAAYFCASSSRLGEQGFTEAFFGQGTRLTVV.

This rearrangement joins TRBV5-5 to TRBJ1-1; no definite D call. The CDR3 spans 16 residues. V shed 0 bases and J shed 3 bases, with 15 bases lying between them. Germline CDR1 and CDR2: SGHKS and YYEKEE (reference sequence). CDR3 protein: CASSLVIGRLYTEAFF. The CDR3 nucleotides are TGTGCCAGCAGCTTGGTGATAGGGAGATTATACACTGAAGCTTTCTTT.

The V and J genes are TRBV7-8 and TRBJ1-1, with 7 bases aligning to TRBD1. The CDR3 has 14 residues. CDR1 and CDR2 from the germline V gene are SGHVS and FQNEAQ. After removal of 5 bases from V and 4 bases from J, the junction contained 7 bases not matched to a gene. CDR3 coding DNA: TGTGCCAGCAGCAAGACAGGGACGGGCACTGAAGCTTTCTTT. Translated, it gives CASSKTGTGTEAFF.

V usage is TRBV4-3 and J usage is TRBJ2-3, with D tentatively TRBD1 (5 bases). V was cut by 4 bases and J by 9 bases, with 14 bases left in between. The germline gives CDR1 LGHNA, CDR2 YSLEER. The length of the CDR3 is 13 residues. CDR3 in amino acids: CASSLAGSPTQYF. The DNA of the CDR3 is TGCGCCAGCAGCCTGGCAGGGTCCCCCACGCAGTATTTT.

The gene calls are TRBV18 and TRBJ1-1, with D possibly matching TRBD1 (5 bases). The CDR3 extends over 14 amino acids. The germline CDR1 and CDR2 sequences are KGHSH and LQKENI. V was cut by 1 base and J by 7 bases, with 13 bases left in between. The CDR3 sequence: CASSPLRDSNEAFF. CDR3 coding DNA: TGTGCCAGCTCACCACTCCGTGACAGTAATGAAGCTTTCTTT.

This clone has a handful of counts. The chain is built from TRBV19 and TRBJ1-5, with 7 nucleotides matching TRBD1. Germline V gene lookup returns CDR1 LNHDA and CDR2 SQIVND (reference sequence). V shed 3 bases, J shed 2 bases, and the junction held 1 base outside the gene matches. The CDR3 runs 14 residues. The CDR3: CASSITGGNQPQHF. The CDR3 DNA is TGTGCCAGTAGTATTACAGGGGGCAATCAGCCCCAGCATTTT.

The J gene is TRBJ2-3, the V gene TRBV27; weak D call: TRBD2 (6 bases). Germline values: CDR1 MNHEY, CDR2 SMNVEV (reference sequence). The V and J ends lost 3 bases and 2 bases respectively, with 9 bases between them. This CDR3 is built from 14 residues. The CDR3 is CASSFRGITDTQYF. The DNA of the CDR3 is TGTGCCAGCAGTTTCCGCGGGATCACAGATACGCAGTATTTT.

This sequence joins TRBV28 and TRBJ1-2; 9 nucleotides agree with TRBD1. The CDR3 runs 16 residues. With 6 bases clipped from V and 4 bases from J, the junction kept 12 bases outside the gene matches. Germline V gene sequence: CDR1 MDHEN, CDR2 SYDVKM. CDR3 nucleotide sequence: TGTGCCAGCAGGTACGCCGGGACAGGGAACATCTATGGCTACACCTTC. This sequence encodes CASRYAGTGNIYGYTF.

The genes are TRBV14 and TRBJ1-5; 9 bases line up with TRBD1. After removal of 3 bases from V and 4 bases from J, the junction contained 10 bases not matched to a gene. The CDR3 is 17 amino acids. Germline V gene sequence: CDR1 SGHDN, CDR2 FVKESK. The CDR3 here is CASSQGDLGTGNQPQHF. In nucleotides, the CDR3 is TGTGCCAGCAGCCAGGGGGATTTGGGGACAGGGAATCAGCCCCAGCATTTT. The full variable domain, with the rest looked up from reference TRBV14 and TRBJ1-5, is EAGVTQFPSHSVIEKGQTVTLRCDPISGHDNLYWYRRVMGKEIKFLLHFVKESKQDESGMPNNRFLAERTGGTYSTLKVQPAELEDSGVYFCASSQGDLGTGNQPQHFGDGTRLSIL.

The chain carries TRBV7-2 and TRBJ2-3; 7 bases match TRBD1. Germline assignment: CDR1 SGHTA and CDR2 FQGNSA. The CDR3 covers 14 residues. J gave up 4 bases and V 1 base, and 2 bases lay outside the gene matches. The CDR3 bases are TGTGCCAGCAGCTTAGACAGGGGTGCAGATACGCAGTATTTT. Translating it yields CASSLDRGADTQYF. The entire variable domain, with the rest obtained from reference TRBV7-2 and TRBJ2-3, is as follows: GAGVSQSPSNKVTEKGKDVELRCDPISGHTALYWYRQSLGQGLEFLIYFQGNSAPDKSGLPSDRFSAERTGGSVSTLTIQRTQQEDSAVYLCASSLDRGADTQYFGPGTRLTVL.